These 20 T cell receptor beta chains were sequenced from one sample in a study of molecular identifiers for immune sequencing clone quantification. MiXCR, applied by TCRdb to the PCR reads, yields one record per CDR3 protein. Here the sample spans approximately 40,000 distinct CDR3 sequences, 24% being singletons. The sequenced material came from naive CD8+ T cells from blood, with Jurkat cell RNA spiked in. This sample's subset: FACS-sorted CD8+CD4-CCR7+CD45RA+ naive T cells. The receptors stem from a human donor in good health. Some libraries in this study had Jurkat cell RNA spiked in.

About this clonotype itself: Germline is not matched at one junction end, which may reflect a read error. The chain joins TRBV10-3 to TRBJ2-5; D unclear. The CDR3 is 13 residues long. CDR1 is ENHRY, CDR2 SYGVKD, per germline. The CDR3 DNA reads TGTGCCCTCCGTGCGTCGCTGGTGGCGACCCCGTCCTTC. This codes for CALRASLVATPSF.

This clonotype was counted many times. V is TRBV29-1 and J is TRBJ2-4, with 7 bases that match TRBD1. Trimming cost V 2 bases and J 0 bases; bases outside gene matches: 10. The CDR3 spans 17 residues. Germline V gene lookup returns CDR1 SQVTM and CDR2 ANQGSEA. Here the CDR3 DNA reads TGCAGCGTTGAAAGCGGCGGGCAGGGGGAAGCCAAAAACATTCAGTACTTC. It codes for CSVESGGQGEAKNIQYF.

There are a few counts of this clonotype. A read error is possible here, since a much larger clone lies one base away. The chain combines TRBV20-1 with TRBJ2-7; D possibly corresponds to TRBD1 (6 bases). The CDR3 is 14 residues long. Germline lookup yields CDR1 DFQATT and CDR2 SNEGSKA (reference sequence). CDR3 residues: CSARGQVHSYGQYF. The DNA of the CDR3 is TGCAGTGCTAGAGGACAGGTCCACTCCTACGGGCAGTACTTC.

This clonotype appeared many times. This chain connects TRBV7-9 to TRBJ2-3, with 8 bases identical to TRBD1. Germline V CDR1 and CDR2: SEHNR, FQNEAQ (reference sequence). This CDR3 has 16 amino acids. J was trimmed by 1 base and V by 6 bases; bases with no gene match: 9. This CDR3 is CASSSVTGDGTDTQYF. CDR3 nucleotides: TGTGCCAGCAGTTCAGTGACAGGGGATGGCACAGATACGCAGTATTTT.

A word on this clonotype: Given a much more abundant clone one base away, this may be a read error. The V call is TRBV27, the J call TRBJ2-3; D is unresolved. The length of the CDR3 is 15 residues. Germline CDR1 reads MNHEY; CDR2 reads SMNVEV (reference sequence). In DNA, the CDR3 is TGTGCCAGCAGTTTGGGTGCGCGGAGCACAGCTACGCAGTATTTT. Protein product: CASSLGARSTATQYF.

This clonotype was seen many times. The V call is TRBV27, the J call TRBJ1-5, with TRBD1 matching over 8 bases. The CDR3 sequence is 13 residues long. Germline lookup yields CDR1 MNHEY and CDR2 SMNVEV (reference sequence). V was clipped by 6 bases and J by 5 bases; unmatched bases: 3. The CDR3 sequence is CASSQGAHQPQHF. CDR3 nucleotide sequence: TGTGCCAGCAGCCAGGGGGCCCATCAGCCCCAGCATTTT.

This clonotype was seen at least ten times. The chain links TRBV11-2 to TRBJ2-5; TRBD2 might be the D (5 bases). The CDR3 is 14 residues long. The ends were cut back, 3 bases at V and 1 base at J, with 9 bases in the middle. Germline CDR1 SGHAT, CDR2 FQNNGV. CDR3 region: CASSFQAVQETQYF. The CDR3 coding sequence is TGTGCCAGCAGCTTTCAAGCGGTCCAAGAGACCCAGTACTTC.

This clonotype occurred a few times. This may be a read error: a much more frequent sequence differs by one nucleotide. The chain uses TRBV12-3 or TRBV12-4 and TRBJ1-5; tentatively, D is TRBD1 (6 bases). The CDR3 has 15 amino acids. The V gene lost 5 bases and the J gene lost 6 bases, with 17 bases spanning the gap. DNA for the CDR3: TGTGCCAGCAGTCTACAGGGTTTTGGCAGTCAGCCCCAGCATTTT. Protein: CASSLQGFGSQPQHF.

This chain uses TRBV19 with TRBJ2-5; TRBD2 matches 12 bases. CDR1 LNHDA and CDR2 SQIVND come from the germline V gene (reference sequence). J lost 5 bases, V lost 3 bases, and 4 bases had no gene match. The CDR3 contains 15 residues. The CDR3 sequence is CASSIGLAGMETQYF. The CDR3 DNA reads as TGTGCCAGTAGTATTGGACTAGCGGGGATGGAGACCCAGTACTTC.

The chain recombines TRBV27 with TRBJ1-1, with D possibly being TRBD1 (5 bases). Trimming took off 5 bases at V and 1 base at J, with 11 bases between the two ends. This CDR3 contains 14 residues. Germline CDR1 MNHEY, CDR2 SMNVEV (reference sequence). In DNA, the CDR3 is TGTGCCAGCAGTCCGGGACTGTCGAACACTGAAGCTTTCTTT. Translation: CASSPGLSNTEAFF.

This clonotype was found many times. The rearrangement uses TRBV7-2 and TRBJ2-7, with 7 bases matching TRBD2. Germline loops: CDR1 SGHTA, CDR2 FQGNSA. The junction had 11 bases not matched to a gene; V was cut back by 0 bases and J by 3 bases. CDR3 length: 17 residues. The CDR3 DNA follows: TGTGCCAGCAGCTTAGCCGCCCAGCGGGGTCCCCTCTACGAGCAGTACTTC. Protein: CASSLAAQRGPLYEQYF.

Ten or more counts support this clonotype. The chain recombines TRBV7-9 with TRBJ2-7; perhaps D is TRBD1 or TRBD2 (5 bases each). This CDR3 is built from 14 residues. Deletions cut 5 bases from V and 5 bases from J, with 16 bases between. From germline, CDR1 is SEHNR and CDR2 FQNEAQ (reference sequence). In DNA, the CDR3 is TGTGCCAGCAGCCCTGGACTGGGGCTGGACGAGCAGTACTTC. The encoded protein is CASSPGLGLDEQYF.

In the case of this clonotype: This may come from a read error, since a much larger clone is one base off. The chain combines TRBV7-9 with TRBJ1-4; TRBD1 is a possible D gene (5 bases). The V end lost 2 bases, the J end lost 5 bases, and 18 bases lay between the germline ends. This CDR3 has 17 amino acids. Per the germline V gene, CDR1 is SEHNR and CDR2 is FQNEAQ (reference sequence). The CDR3 sequence: CASSLYELGRSNEKLFF. The DNA for the CDR3 is TGTGCCAGCAGCTTATACGAACTGGGACGGTCAAATGAAAAACTGTTTTTT. Full variable domain (outside the CDR3, taken from reference TRBV7-9 and TRBJ1-4): DTGVSQNPRHKITKRGQNVTFRCDPISEHNRLYWYRQTLGQGPEFLTYFQNEAQLEKSRLLSDRFSAERPKGSFSTLEIQRTEQGDSAMYLCASSLYELGRSNEKLFFGSGTQLSVL.

Regarding this clonotype: A much larger clone is a single base away; this may be a read error. V and J are TRBV15 and TRBJ1-5, with no clear D. The CDR3 has 13 amino acids. Per germline, CDR1 LNHNV and CDR2 YYDKDF (reference sequence). In DNA, the CDR3 is TGTGCCACCTGCAGAGATATCATTCAGCCCCAGCATTTT. Amino acids: CATCRDIIQPQHF.

The J gene is TRBJ2-1, the V gene TRBV24-1, with 8 bases fitting TRBD2. Germline CDR1 and CDR2: KGHDR and SFDVKD. The V and J ends lost 12 bases and 15 bases, in that order; junction bases with no gene match: 21. The CDR3 runs to 14 residues. The CDR3 bases are TGTGCCCCCCGTGCTTTGTCCGGGGGGGGTGGGCGGTTCTTC. Its translation is CAPRALSGGGGRFF.

This clonotype was seen repeatedly, ten times or more. The chain joins TRBV7-9 to TRBJ2-7; the D call may be TRBD1 or TRBD2 (5 bases each). Germline CDR1 SEHNR, CDR2 FQNEAQ (reference sequence). V was pared by 5 bases and J by 6 bases, with 23 bases between. The CDR3 covers 16 residues. This CDR3 is CASSQLNGGVAVEQYF. The CDR3, as DNA: TGTGCCAGCAGCCAACTGAATGGGGGAGTCGCCGTCGAGCAGTACTTC.

This clonotype showed up many times. The V and J genes are TRBV4-3 and TRBJ1-4; TRBD1 might be the D (6 bases). The germline gives CDR1 LGHNA, CDR2 YSLEER. This CDR3 comprises 14 residues. Trimming removed 1 base at V and 6 bases at J, with 9 bases between. The CDR3 spells CASSQGPGDEKLFF. The CDR3 DNA reads as TGCGCCAGCAGCCAAGGACCAGGGGATGAAAAACTGTTTTTT.

This clonotype was found many times. The J gene is TRBJ2-3, the V gene TRBV28, with D perhaps matching TRBD2 (5 bases). The V end was cut by 2 bases, the J end by 0 bases, with 12 bases between. Germline-derived CDR1 and CDR2 are MDHEN and SYDVKM. The CDR3 is made up of 16 amino acids. The CDR3: CASSLLLARSTDTQYF. CDR3 in DNA: TGTGCCAGCAGTTTACTGCTAGCCCGAAGCACAGATACGCAGTATTTT.

The chain couples TRBV5-3 to TRBJ2-3, with D perhaps TRBD1 (6 bases). TRBV5-3 is an ORF; its function is uncertain. This CDR3 has 15 residues. V was shortened by 8 bases and J by 4 bases, with 20 bases between the two germline ends. The CDR3 protein is CASSAAPQGADTQYF. For the CDR3, the DNA is TGTGCCAGCAGCGCCGCTCCACAGGGTGCAGATACGCAGTATTTT.

V and J are TRBV28 and TRBJ2-3; the D gene is possibly TRBD1 (5 bases). The CDR3 loop spans 15 amino acids. V was shortened by 2 bases and J by 2 bases, with 11 bases between the two germline ends. CDR1 and CDR2 from the germline V gene are MDHEN and SYDVKM. CDR3 DNA sequence: TGTGCCAGCAGTTTAAGAGACAGCATCACAGATACGCAGTATTTT. Translation gives CASSLRDSITDTQYF.